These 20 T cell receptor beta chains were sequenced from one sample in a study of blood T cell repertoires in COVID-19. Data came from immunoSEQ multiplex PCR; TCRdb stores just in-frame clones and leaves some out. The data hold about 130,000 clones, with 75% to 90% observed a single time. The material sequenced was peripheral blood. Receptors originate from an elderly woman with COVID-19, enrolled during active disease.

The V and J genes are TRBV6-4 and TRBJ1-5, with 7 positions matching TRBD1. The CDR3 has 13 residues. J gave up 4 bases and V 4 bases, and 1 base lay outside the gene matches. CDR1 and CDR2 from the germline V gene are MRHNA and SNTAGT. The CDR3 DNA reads TGTGCCAGCAGTGTGGACAGGAATCAGCCCCAGCATTTT. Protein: CASSVDRNQPQHF.

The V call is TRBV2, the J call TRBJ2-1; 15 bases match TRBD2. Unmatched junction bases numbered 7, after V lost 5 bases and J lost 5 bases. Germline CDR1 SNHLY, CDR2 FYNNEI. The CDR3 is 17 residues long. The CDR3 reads CASSLRTSGRANNEQFF. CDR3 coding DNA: TGTGCCAGCAGTCTCCGGACTAGCGGGAGGGCCAACAATGAGCAGTTCTTC.

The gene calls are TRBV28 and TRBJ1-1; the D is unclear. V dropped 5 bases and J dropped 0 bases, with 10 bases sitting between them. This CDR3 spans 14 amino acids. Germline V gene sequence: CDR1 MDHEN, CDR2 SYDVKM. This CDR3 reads CASSRDGVNTEAFF. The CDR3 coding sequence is TGTGCCAGCAGTCGCGACGGGGTGAACACTGAAGCTTTCTTT.

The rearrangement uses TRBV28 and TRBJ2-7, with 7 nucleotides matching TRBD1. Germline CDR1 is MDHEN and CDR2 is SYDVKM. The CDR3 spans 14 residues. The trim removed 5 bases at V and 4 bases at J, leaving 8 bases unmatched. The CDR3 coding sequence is TGTGCCAGCAGTACCGGGACAGCAGGGTACGAGCAGTACTTC. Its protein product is CASSTGTAGYEQYF.

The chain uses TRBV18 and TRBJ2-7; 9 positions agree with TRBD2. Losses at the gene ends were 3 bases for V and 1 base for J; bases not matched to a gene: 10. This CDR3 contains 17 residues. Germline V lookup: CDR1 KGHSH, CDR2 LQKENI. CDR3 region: CASSPLSSGSSSYEQYF. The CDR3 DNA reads TGTGCCAGCTCACCTCTGAGTAGCGGGAGTTCGTCCTACGAGCAGTACTTC.

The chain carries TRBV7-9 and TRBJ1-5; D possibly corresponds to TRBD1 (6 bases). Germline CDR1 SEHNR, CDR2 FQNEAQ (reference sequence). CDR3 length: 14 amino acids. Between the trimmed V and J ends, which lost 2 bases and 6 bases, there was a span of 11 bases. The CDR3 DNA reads TGTGCCAGCAGCTTAATGGGGGCGGGTCAGCCCCAGCATTTT. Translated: CASSLMGAGQPQHF.

Written as DNA, the CDR3 is TGTGCCAGCAGCGTAGCCGGAGATCCCACAGATACGCAGTATTTT. Its translation is CASSVAGDPTDTQYF. J is TRBJ2-3 and V is TRBV9; D is unclear. Germline V gene lookup returns CDR1 SGDLS and CDR2 YYNGEE. This CDR3 has 15 amino acids. The V end was cut by 0 bases, the J end by 2 bases, with 10 bases between.

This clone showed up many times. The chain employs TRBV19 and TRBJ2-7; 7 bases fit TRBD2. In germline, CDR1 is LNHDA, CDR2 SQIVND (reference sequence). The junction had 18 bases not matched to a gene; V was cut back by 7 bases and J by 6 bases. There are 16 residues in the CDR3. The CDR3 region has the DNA TGTGCCAGTACCCCTGGAGGGGCCCCGGGAGGCCTCGAGCAGTACTTC. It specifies CASTPGGAPGGLEQYF.

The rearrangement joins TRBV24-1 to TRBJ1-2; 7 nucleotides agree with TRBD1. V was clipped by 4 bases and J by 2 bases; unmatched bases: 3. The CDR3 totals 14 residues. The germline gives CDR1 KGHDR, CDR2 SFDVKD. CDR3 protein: CATSDWGQNYGYTF. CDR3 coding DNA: TGTGCCACCAGTGACTGGGGACAGAACTATGGCTACACCTTC.

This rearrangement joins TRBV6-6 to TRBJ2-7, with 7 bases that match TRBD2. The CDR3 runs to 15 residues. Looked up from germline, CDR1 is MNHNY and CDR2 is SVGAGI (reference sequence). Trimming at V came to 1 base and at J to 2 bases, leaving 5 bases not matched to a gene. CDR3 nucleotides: TGTGCCAGCAGTTACTGGCGGGAGCCCGCCTACGAGCAGTACTTC. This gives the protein CASSYWREPAYEQYF.

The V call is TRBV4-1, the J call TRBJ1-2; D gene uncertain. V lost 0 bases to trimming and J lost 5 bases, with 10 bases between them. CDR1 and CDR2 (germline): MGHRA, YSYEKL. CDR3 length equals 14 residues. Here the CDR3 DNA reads TGCGCCAGCAGCCAAGATGGACGGGGATATGGCTACACCTTC. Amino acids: CASSQDGRGYGYTF.

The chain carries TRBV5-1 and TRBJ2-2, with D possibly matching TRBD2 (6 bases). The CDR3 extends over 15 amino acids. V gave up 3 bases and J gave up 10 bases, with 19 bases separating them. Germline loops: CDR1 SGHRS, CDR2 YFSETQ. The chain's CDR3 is CASSSGLNPGEELFF. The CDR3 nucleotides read TGCGCCAGCAGCTCGGGACTTAACCCAGGAGAGGAGCTGTTTTTT.

CDR3 DNA sequence: TGCAGTGCTACCGCGCTTGACGAGCAGTACTTC. This codes for CSATALDEQYF. This chain connects TRBV20-1 to TRBJ2-7, with no clear D. Germline V lookup: CDR1 DFQATT, CDR2 SNEGSKA (reference sequence). V was cut by 4 bases and J by 5 bases, with 9 bases left in between. There are 11 residues in the CDR3.

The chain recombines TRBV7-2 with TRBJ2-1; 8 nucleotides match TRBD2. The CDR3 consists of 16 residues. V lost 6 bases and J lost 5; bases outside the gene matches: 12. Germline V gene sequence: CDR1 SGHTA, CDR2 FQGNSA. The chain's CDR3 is CASRLVATGGNNEQFF. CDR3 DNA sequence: TGTGCCAGCAGGTTGGTTGCGACGGGAGGGAACAATGAGCAGTTCTTC. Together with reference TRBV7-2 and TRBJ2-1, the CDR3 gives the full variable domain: GAGVSQSPSNKVTEKGKDVELRCDPISGHTALYWYRQSLGQGLEFLIYFQGNSAPDKSGLPSDRFSAERTGGSVSTLTIQRTQQEDSAVYLCASRLVATGGNNEQFFGPGTRLTVL.

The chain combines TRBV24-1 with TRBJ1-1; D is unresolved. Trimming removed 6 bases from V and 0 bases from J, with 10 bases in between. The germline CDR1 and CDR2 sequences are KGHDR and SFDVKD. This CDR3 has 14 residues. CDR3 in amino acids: CATSRAGMNTEAFF. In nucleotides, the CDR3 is TGTGCCACCAGTCGTGCGGGAATGAACACTGAAGCTTTCTTT.

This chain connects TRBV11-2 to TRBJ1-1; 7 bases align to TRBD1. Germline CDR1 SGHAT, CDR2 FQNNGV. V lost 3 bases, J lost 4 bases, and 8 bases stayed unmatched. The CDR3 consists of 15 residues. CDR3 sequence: CASSLVWDSSTEAFF. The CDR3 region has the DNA TGTGCCAGCAGCTTGGTATGGGACAGCAGCACTGAAGCTTTCTTT.

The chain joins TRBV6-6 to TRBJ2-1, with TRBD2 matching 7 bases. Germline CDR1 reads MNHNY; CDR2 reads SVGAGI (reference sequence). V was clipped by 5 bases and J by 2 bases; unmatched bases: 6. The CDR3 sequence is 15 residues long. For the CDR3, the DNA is TGTGCCAGCAGTCCCTGGGAGGGAGCCTACAATGAGCAGTTCTTC. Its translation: CASSPWEGAYNEQFF.

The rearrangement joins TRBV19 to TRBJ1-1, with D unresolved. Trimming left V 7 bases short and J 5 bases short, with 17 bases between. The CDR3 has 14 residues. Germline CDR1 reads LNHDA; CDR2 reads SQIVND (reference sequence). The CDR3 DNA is TGTGCCAGTATGGTGAGGGATATCAGGACTGAAGCTTTCTTT. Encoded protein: CASMVRDIRTEAFF.

CDR3 in DNA: TGTGCCAGTAGCCCCGGACTCCGCAGCACAGATACGCAGTATTTT. This codes for CASSPGLRSTDTQYF. The genes are TRBV19 and TRBJ2-3; maybe TRBD2 (5 bases). CDR3 size: 15 residues. Per germline, CDR1 LNHDA and CDR2 SQIVND (reference sequence). The V and J ends lost 6 bases and 0 bases respectively, with 13 bases between them.

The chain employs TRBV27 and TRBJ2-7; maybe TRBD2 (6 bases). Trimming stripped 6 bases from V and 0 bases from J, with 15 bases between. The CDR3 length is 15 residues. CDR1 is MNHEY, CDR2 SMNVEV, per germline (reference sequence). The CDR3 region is CASRGGAHSSYEQYF. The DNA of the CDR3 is TGTGCCAGCAGGGGGGGAGCACATAGCTCCTACGAGCAGTACTTC.